This TCR beta chain was profiled in a study of T cells in localized non-small cell lung cancer. This table comes from immunoSEQ multiplex PCR, and its TCRdb copy is limited to in-frame clones, with some not included. The repertoire holds around 140,000 clones, with 89% as singletons. Worth noting for this clone: Antigen: not known.

Findings and caveats of the study: Clonality of T cells reached its maximum in uninvolved adjacent lung, surpassing tumor.

Material: peripheral blood, obtained before any cancer treatment. This sequence originates from an older female donor with stage I lung adenocarcinoma.

The chain's CDR3 is CASSLPQLAGGFDEQFF. CDR3 bases: TGCGCCAGCAGCCTCCCCCAACTAGCGGGAGGGTTTGACGAGCAGTTCTTC. This chain joins TRBV5-1 and TRBJ2-1; TRBD2 agrees at 13 bases. CDR1 and CDR2 (germline): SGHRS, YFSETQ. After removal of 4 bases from V and 10 bases from J, the junction contained 14 bases not matched to a gene. The CDR3 sequence is 17 residues long. Full variable domain (remainder filled in from reference TRBV5-1 and TRBJ2-1): KAGVTQTPRYLIKTRGQQVTLSCSPISGHRSVSWYQQTPGQGLQFLFEYFSETQRNKGNFPGRFSGRQFSNSRSEMNVSTLELGDSALYLCASSLPQLAGGFDEQFFGPGTRLTVL.